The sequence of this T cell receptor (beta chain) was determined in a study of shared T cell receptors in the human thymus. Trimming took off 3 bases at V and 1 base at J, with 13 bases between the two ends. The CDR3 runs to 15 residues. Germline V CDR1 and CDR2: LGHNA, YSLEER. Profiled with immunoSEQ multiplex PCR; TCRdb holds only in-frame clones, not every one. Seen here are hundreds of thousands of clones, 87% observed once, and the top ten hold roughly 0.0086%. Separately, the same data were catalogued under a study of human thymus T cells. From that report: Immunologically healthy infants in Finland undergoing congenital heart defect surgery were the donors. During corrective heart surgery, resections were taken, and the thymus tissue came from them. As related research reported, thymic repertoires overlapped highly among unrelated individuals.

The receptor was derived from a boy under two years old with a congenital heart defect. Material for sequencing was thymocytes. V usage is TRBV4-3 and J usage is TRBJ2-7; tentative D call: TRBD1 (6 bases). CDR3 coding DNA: TGCGCCAGCAGCCACCTCAGGGGTAGGTCCTACGAGCAGTACTTC. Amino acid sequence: CASSHLRGRSYEQYF.